Below are 5 T cell receptor beta chains sequenced from a single sample in a study of blood T cell repertoires in COVID-19 (TCRdb year 2020). Library preparation employed the immunoSEQ multiplex PCR assay. TCRdb limited this immuneACCESS table to in-frame rearrangements with V and J called. A share of clones is missing; checked studies link under half to unresolved V genes, and the rest is unexplained. The table for this sample lists roughly 260,000 clones; 86% of them were counted only once. Clones ranked in the top ten supply 8.5% to 10% of the sample. Material for sequencing was peripheral blood. These receptors came from a man in his forties who had recovered from COVID-19.

The rearrangement links TRBV5-6 to TRBJ1-4; no firm D call. Germline loops: CDR1 SGHDT, CDR2 YYEEEE. The CDR3 runs 15 residues. V lost 2 bases to trimming and J lost 7 bases, with 15 bases between them. DNA for the CDR3: TGTGCCAGCAGCTTTCGAGGGCTGAATACTGAAAAACTGTTTTTT. This gives the protein CASSFRGLNTEKLFF.

This chain's CDR3 is CASSLVAGGRNQPQHF. CDR3 nucleotide sequence: TGTGCCAGCAGCTTGGTGGCAGGGGGTAGGAATCAGCCCCAGCATTTT. The rearrangement links TRBV5-8 to TRBJ1-5, with TRBD1 matching 7 bases. The CDR3 is made up of 16 amino acids. J was trimmed by 4 bases and V by 0 bases; bases with no gene match: 7. Germline V gene lookup returns CDR1 SGHTS and CDR2 YDEGEE.

The chain carries TRBV6-4 and TRBJ2-1, with D hard to call. Germline CDR1 and CDR2: MRHNA and SNTAGT. This CDR3 has 13 amino acids. V was pared by 4 bases and J by 4 bases, with 8 bases between. DNA for the CDR3: TGTGCCAGCAGTGTTTCCCTTTACAATGAGCAGTTCTTC. Protein: CASSVSLYNEQFF.

This sequence joins TRBV12-5 and TRBJ2-5, with a possible D match to TRBD2 (5 bases). The germline CDR1 and CDR2 sequences are LGHNT and FRNRAP. The V and J ends lost 1 base and 0 bases respectively, with 12 bases between them. The CDR3 consists of 16 residues. Here the CDR3 reads CASGLGVLADQETQYF. CDR3 DNA: TGTGCTAGTGGTTTGGGTGTCCTAGCCGACCAAGAGACCCAGTACTTC.

The V and J genes are TRBV7-8 and TRBJ1-3, with 7 positions matching TRBD1. The germline CDR1 and CDR2 sequences are SGHVS and FQNEAQ. The CDR3 runs 15 residues. The V and J ends lost 6 bases and 4 bases, in that order; junction bases with no gene match: 9. For the CDR3, the DNA is TGTGCCAGCAGGTTACAGGGGATTACCGGAAACACCATATATTTT. It specifies CASRLQGITGNTIYF.